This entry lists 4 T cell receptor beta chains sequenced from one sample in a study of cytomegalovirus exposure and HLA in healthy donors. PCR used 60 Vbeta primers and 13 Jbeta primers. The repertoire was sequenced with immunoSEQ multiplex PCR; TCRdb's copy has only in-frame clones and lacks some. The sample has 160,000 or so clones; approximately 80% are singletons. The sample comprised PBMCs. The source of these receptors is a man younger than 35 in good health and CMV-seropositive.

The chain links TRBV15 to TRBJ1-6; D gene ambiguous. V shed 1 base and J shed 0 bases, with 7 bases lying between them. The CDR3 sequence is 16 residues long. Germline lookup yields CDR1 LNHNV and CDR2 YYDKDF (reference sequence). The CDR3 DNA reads TGTGCCACCAGCAGAGGAGGGAGCTCCTATAATTCACCCCTCCACTTT. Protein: CATSRGGSSYNSPLHF.

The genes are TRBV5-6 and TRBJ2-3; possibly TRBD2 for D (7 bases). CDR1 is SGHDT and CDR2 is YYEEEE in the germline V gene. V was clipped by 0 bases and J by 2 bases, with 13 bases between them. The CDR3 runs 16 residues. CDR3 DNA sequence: TGTGCCAGCAGCTTGGGGACTAGGGGGGCCACAGATACGCAGTATTTT. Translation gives CASSLGTRGATDTQYF.

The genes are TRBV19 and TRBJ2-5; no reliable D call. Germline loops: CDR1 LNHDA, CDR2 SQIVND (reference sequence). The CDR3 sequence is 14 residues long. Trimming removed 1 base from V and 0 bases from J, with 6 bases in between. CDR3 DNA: TGTGCCAGTAGTATAGTTCTGTACCAAGAGACCCAGTACTTC. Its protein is CASSIVLYQETQYF.

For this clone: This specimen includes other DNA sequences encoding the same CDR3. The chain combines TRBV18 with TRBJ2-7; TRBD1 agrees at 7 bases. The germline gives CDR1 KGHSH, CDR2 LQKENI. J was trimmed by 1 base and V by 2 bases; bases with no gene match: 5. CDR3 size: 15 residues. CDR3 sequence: CASSPTSGGSYEQYF. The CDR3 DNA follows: TGTGCCAGCTCACCAACGTCAGGGGGATCCTACGAGCAGTACTTC.